Listed here are 22 T cell receptor beta chains from one sample, sequenced in a study of T-cell reconstitution after alpha-beta-depleted transplantation in children. For TCRbeta, the library was prepared with unique molecular identifiers. TCRdb independently ran MiXCR on the PCR reads; one entry per CDR3 protein. The sample shows hundreds of thousands of distinct CDR3 sequences, around 13% of them seen only once. This specimen consisted of PBMCs, obtained before TCRalphabeta/CD19-depleted stem cell transplant. The receptors were gathered from a girl aged 2 to 9 with congenital amegakaryocytic thrombocytopenia, due to receive a stem cell transplant.

This clonotype has a handful of counts. A read error may account for a junction end that differs from germline. The chain links TRBV25-1 to TRBJ2-7; D call uncertain. Looked up from germline, CDR1 is MGHDK and CDR2 is SYGVNS. This CDR3 is built from 10 residues. The CDR3 nucleotides are TGTGCCAGCAGTGATGGATTGGAAAACTTC. It translates to CASSDGLENF.

This clonotype occurred many times. The rearrangement joins TRBV20-1 to TRBJ1-5; tentative D call: TRBD1 (5 bases). Germline assignment: CDR1 DFQATT and CDR2 SNEGSKA (reference sequence). The CDR3 sequence is 12 residues long. The CDR3 DNA reads as TGCACCACCCTCGCAGGGATTCAGCCCCAGCATTTT. Protein product: CTTLAGIQPQHF.

This clonotype was observed many times. This chain links TRBV20-1 with TRBJ2-3; TRBD2 matches 7 bases. Germline V gene lookup returns CDR1 DFQATT and CDR2 SNEGSKA (reference sequence). The CDR3 sequence is 18 residues long. V lost 1 base and J lost 4; bases outside the gene matches: 17. The CDR3 nucleotides read TGCAGTGCTAGAGCTTATGCGGGGGTTCAAGGCTCCGCAGATACGCAGTATTTT. Translating gives CSARAYAGVQGSADTQYF.

The chain recombines TRBV5-5 with TRBJ2-2; D gene ambiguous. Germline assignment: CDR1 SGHKS and CDR2 YYEKEE (reference sequence). V lost 4 bases, J lost 9 bases, and 13 bases lay in between. This CDR3 contains 13 residues. CDR3 nucleotide sequence: TGTGCCAGCAGCGACGCCGATCCCCGGGAGCTGTTTTTT. Its translation: CASSDADPRELFF.

There are a few counts of this clonotype. The CDR3 sequence is CASSPYGTGTSVVQFF. The CDR3, as DNA: TGTGCCAGCAGCCCATACGGGACAGGAACCAGTGTCGTGCAGTTCTTC. The gene calls are TRBV14 and TRBJ2-1, with TRBD1 matching over 8 bases. The CDR3 runs 16 residues. The germline CDR1 and CDR2 sequences are SGHDN and FVKESK. The trim removed 4 bases at V and 12 bases at J, leaving 17 bases unmatched.

This clonotype was detected many times. This chain links TRBV5-1 with TRBJ1-6; TRBD1 might be the D (6 bases). CDR3 length equals 13 residues. Germline CDR1 reads SGHRS; CDR2 reads YFSETQ. V lost 7 bases and J 8 bases, leaving 13 bases between the germline ends. CDR3 residues: CASQRGQDSPLHF. Here the CDR3 DNA reads TGCGCCAGCCAGCGGGGGCAGGATTCACCCCTCCACTTT. The variable domain in full, completed from reference TRBV5-1 and TRBJ1-6, reads KAGVTQTPRYLIKTRGQQVTLSCSPISGHRSVSWYQQTPGQGLQFLFEYFSETQRNKGNFPGRFSGRQFSNSRSEMNVSTLELGDSALYLCASQRGQDSPLHFGNGTRLTVT.

The chain recombines TRBV20-1 with TRBJ2-1, with TRBD1 as a possible D gene (5 bases). This CDR3 contains 13 residues. Germline V lookup: CDR1 DFQATT, CDR2 SNEGSKA (reference sequence). V shed 7 bases and J shed 0 bases, with 10 bases lying between them. The CDR3 reads CSGGASSYNEQFF. DNA for the CDR3: TGCAGTGGTGGGGCAAGCTCCTACAATGAGCAGTTCTTC.

This clonotype has only a few counts. The chain combines TRBV29-1 with TRBJ2-2, with a tentative D call TRBD1 (6 bases). The CDR3 totals 17 residues. The germline V and J ends were trimmed by 0 bases and 0 bases, with 14 bases remaining between them. In germline, CDR1 is SQVTM, CDR2 ANQGSEA. As DNA, the CDR3 is TGCAGCGTTGAAGAACCGTGGGGGCCACCGAACACCGGGGAGCTGTTTTTT. This translates into CSVEEPWGPPNTGELFF.

Many counts were recorded for this clonotype. The chain links TRBV20-1 to TRBJ1-1, with a possible D match to TRBD1 (6 bases). Germline-derived CDR1 and CDR2 are DFQATT and SNEGSKA (reference sequence). V was trimmed by 3 bases and J by 5 bases, leaving 22 bases between them. The CDR3 covers 16 residues. The CDR3 loop is CSASLGTSIQRTEAFF. The CDR3 nucleotides are TGCAGTGCTAGTCTCGGGACATCCATCCAGAGGACTGAAGCTTTCTTT.

This clonotype appeared a few times. The J gene is TRBJ2-5, the V gene TRBV9; TRBD1 matches at 8 bases. The germline gives CDR1 SGDLS, CDR2 YYNGEE. V lost 7 bases to trimming and J lost 3 bases; unmatched junction nucleotides: 8. The CDR3 spans 14 residues. The CDR3 here is CASSGTGFKETQYF. For the CDR3, the DNA is TGTGCCAGCTCCGGGACAGGCTTTAAAGAGACCCAGTACTTC.

There are many counts of this clonotype. V usage is TRBV2 and J usage is TRBJ2-2, with a weak D call TRBD1 (6 bases). V dropped 7 bases and J dropped 5 bases, with 17 bases sitting between them. Germline CDR1 is SNHLY and CDR2 is FYNNEI. This CDR3 has 15 amino acids. Here the CDR3 reads CASIKEQGRTGELFF. The CDR3 DNA sequence: TGTGCCAGCATCAAGGAACAGGGTCGAACCGGGGAGCTGTTTTTT.

The rearrangement joins TRBV5-1 to TRBJ2-1, with a tentative D call TRBD2 (6 bases). The V and J ends lost 5 bases and 5 bases respectively, with 11 bases between them. Germline V gene lookup returns CDR1 SGHRS and CDR2 YFSETQ. The CDR3 is 13 residues long. The CDR3 bases are TGCGCCAGCAGACGACTAGGGGACAATGAGCAGTTCTTC. Its translation: CASRRLGDNEQFF.

The V and J genes are TRBV5-5 and TRBJ2-1, with 14 bases lining up with TRBD2. Germline CDR1 and CDR2: SGHKS and YYEKEE (reference sequence). CDR3 size: 14 residues. The V gene end was trimmed by 3 bases and the J gene end by 14 bases; junction bases not matched to a gene: 7. The CDR3 loop is CASSWGTSGSIEFF. CDR3 DNA: TGTGCCAGCAGCTGGGGGACTAGCGGGAGTATAGAGTTCTTC.

This clonotype was recorded at least ten times. The V and J genes are TRBV4-1 and TRBJ1-4; 7 bases align to TRBD1. This CDR3 contains 14 residues. V trimming: 2 bases; J trimming: 5 bases; junction bases outside the gene matches: 2. Germline V lookup: CDR1 MGHRA, CDR2 YSYEKL. DNA for the CDR3: TGCGCCAGCAGCCAACCGGGACAGAATGAAAAACTGTTTTTT. Translation: CASSQPGQNEKLFF.

This clonotype was counted many times. The CDR3 bases are TGTGCCAGCAGCTTGCGGTTATTCAGCGAGCAGTACTTC. This translates into CASSLRLFSEQYF. The genes are TRBV7-2 and TRBJ2-7; no clear D. Germline values: CDR1 SGHTA, CDR2 FQGNSA. Between the trimmed V and J ends, which lost 3 bases and 6 bases, there was a span of 12 bases. The CDR3 loop spans 13 amino acids.

V usage is TRBV19 and J usage is TRBJ2-1; TRBD1 or TRBD2 may be the D gene (5 bases each). The CDR3 length is 14 residues. The germline gives CDR1 LNHDA, CDR2 SQIVND (reference sequence). The ends were cut back, 5 bases at V and 9 bases at J, with 17 bases in the middle. The CDR3 loop reads CASSPEGTMGEQFF. The CDR3 bases are TGTGCCAGTAGTCCCGAGGGGACGATGGGTGAGCAGTTCTTC.

Worth noting for this clonotype: Just one base apart from a much larger clone, this may be a read error. The chain uses TRBV27 and TRBJ2-7; 7 bases match TRBD2. The germline gives CDR1 MNHEY, CDR2 SMNVEV (reference sequence). This CDR3 spans 11 amino acids. The CDR3, as DNA: TGTGCCAGTAGCCTAGCGGAGACAAAGTCCTTC. Translation gives CASSLAETKSF.

In its sample, this clonotype was seen many times. The rearrangement links TRBV5-1 to TRBJ2-7; 13 bases match TRBD2. Trimming at V came to 4 bases and at J to 5 bases, leaving 3 bases not matched to a gene. Germline assignment: CDR1 SGHRS and CDR2 YFSETQ. The length of the CDR3 is 14 residues. CDR3 sequence: CASSPGTSGNEQYF. The CDR3 nucleotides are TGCGCCAGCAGCCCGGGGACTAGCGGGAACGAGCAGTACTTC.

A few counts support this clonotype. The chain combines TRBV12-3 or TRBV12-4 with TRBJ1-3; no firm D call. This CDR3 contains 14 residues. Trimming removed 2 bases at V and 1 base at J, with 6 bases between. CDR3 DNA: TGTGCCAGCAGTTTACATGTTTCTGGAAACACCATATATTTT. The encoded protein is CASSLHVSGNTIYF.

This clonotype has at least ten counts. The chain joins TRBV6-5 to TRBJ2-4; 7 bases fit TRBD1. Trimming cost V 2 bases and J 7 bases; bases outside gene matches: 5. The germline gives CDR1 MNHEY, CDR2 SVGAGI. The CDR3 sequence is 14 residues long. CDR3 loop: CASSYRGQTNIQYF. CDR3 nucleotides: TGTGCCAGCAGTTACAGGGGGCAGACGAACATTCAGTACTTC.

The J gene is TRBJ2-2, the V gene TRBV28, with 9 bases matching TRBD2. The CDR3 totals 16 residues. Per the germline V gene, CDR1 is MDHEN and CDR2 is SYDVKM. J gave up 4 bases and V 7 bases, and 10 bases lay outside the gene matches. The CDR3 loop reads CASIRGRAGSTGELFF. CDR3 DNA: TGTGCCAGCATACGCGGGAGGGCCGGGAGCACCGGGGAGCTGTTTTTT.

The rearrangement uses TRBV29-1 and TRBJ2-1, with D maybe TRBD1 (5 bases). The CDR3 has 16 amino acids. With 6 bases removed from V and 0 bases from J, the gap between germline ends came to 18 bases. Germline V gene lookup returns CDR1 SQVTM and CDR2 ANQGSEA. CDR3 in amino acids: CSVVPPTGDSYNEQFF. CDR3 nucleotide sequence: TGCAGCGTAGTACCTCCTACAGGAGACTCCTACAATGAGCAGTTCTTC.